Detailed here is one T cell receptor (beta chain). Its antigen is unidentified. Clones were sequenced by immunoSEQ multiplex PCR, and TCRdb holds only the in-frame ones, with some missing. The table includes about 42,000 clones, approximately 78% detected once. The data were taken from a study of OX40 agonist ivuxolimab in advanced cancers. Study as a whole: Patients were treated with intravenous ivuxolimab, dosed at 0.01 to 10 mg/kg and infused every 2 weeks. Checkpoint inhibitors had been given previously to around 38% of patients.

The germline V gene has CDR1 SGDLS and CDR2 YYNGEE. The CDR3 covers 16 residues. J lost 2 bases, V lost 3 bases, and 4 bases had no gene match. Study-level findings and limits: The study found among the lowest clonal expansion in partial responders at 0.1-3.0 mg/kg.

This clonotype originated in an adult with an advanced solid tumor such as melanoma, head and neck, liver or kidney cancer. The sample was CD4+ or CD8+ T cells sorted from blood, taken in a trial of the OX40 agonist ivuxolimab. V and J are TRBV9 and TRBJ2-3; TRBD2 matches 12 bases. The CDR3 DNA reads TGTGCCAGCAGCGGCCGACTAGCGGGGGACACAGATACGCAGTATTTT. It specifies CASSGRLAGDTDTQYF.